This T cell receptor beta chain originates from a study of blood T cells in healthy people across ages. Study overall: Every two T cells gave about one barcoded beta molecule via template switching.

Germline V CDR1 and CDR2: KGHSH, LQKENI. V lost 2 bases to trimming and J lost 5 bases; unmatched junction nucleotides: 5. The CDR3 has 15 amino acids. Primed by a sample-barcoded 5' primer and a J-beta primer mix, a second PCR proceeded for 7 to 11 cycles. TCRdb called the 5' RACE reads again in MiXCR, with one record for every CDR3 protein. The sample has about 770,000 distinct CDR3 sequences; under 55% are singletons. Sequencing used blood. This chain links TRBV18 with TRBJ2-1, with TRBD2 matching 8 bases. The TCR comes from a man in his 60s in good health. This chain's CDR3 is CASSPSGSLNNEQFF. Written as DNA, the CDR3 is TGTGCCAGCTCACCAAGCGGGAGCCTTAACAATGAGCAGTTCTTC.